This T cell receptor beta chain was sequenced for a study of OX40 agonist ivuxolimab in advanced cancers. This CDR3 is built from 14 residues. V shed 4 bases, J shed 7 bases, and the junction held 7 bases outside the gene matches. Per the germline V gene, CDR1 is KGHSH and CDR2 is LQKENI. Profiling relied on immunoSEQ multiplex PCR, and the TCRdb table lists in-frame clones only, not all of them. The repertoire holds about 100,000 clones, with just over 90% as singletons. This sample comprised CD4+ or CD8+ T cells sorted from blood, obtained in a trial of the OX40 agonist ivuxolimab. The chain joins TRBV18 to TRBJ2-1; 7 bases line up with TRBD1. This TCR derives from an adult with an advanced solid tumor such as melanoma, head and neck, liver or kidney cancer. CDR3 in DNA: TGTGCCAGCTCACTAAGACAGGGAACGAATGAGCAGTTCTTC. Amino acids: CASSLRQGTNEQFF.